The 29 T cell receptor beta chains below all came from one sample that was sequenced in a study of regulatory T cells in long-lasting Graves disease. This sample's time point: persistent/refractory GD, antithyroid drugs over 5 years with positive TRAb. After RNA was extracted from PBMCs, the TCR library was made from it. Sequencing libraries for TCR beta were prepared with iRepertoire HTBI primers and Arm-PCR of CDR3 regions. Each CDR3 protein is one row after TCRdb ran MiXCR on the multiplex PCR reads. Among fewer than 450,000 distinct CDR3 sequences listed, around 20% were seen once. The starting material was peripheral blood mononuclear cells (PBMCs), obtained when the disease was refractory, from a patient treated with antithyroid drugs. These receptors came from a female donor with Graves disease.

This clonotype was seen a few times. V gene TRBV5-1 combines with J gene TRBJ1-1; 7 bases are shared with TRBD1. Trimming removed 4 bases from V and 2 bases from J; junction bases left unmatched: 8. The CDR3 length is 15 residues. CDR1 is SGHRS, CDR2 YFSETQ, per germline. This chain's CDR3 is CASSRQGTLNTEAFF. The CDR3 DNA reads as TGCGCCAGCAGCCGACAGGGAACATTAAACACTGAAGCTTTCTTT.

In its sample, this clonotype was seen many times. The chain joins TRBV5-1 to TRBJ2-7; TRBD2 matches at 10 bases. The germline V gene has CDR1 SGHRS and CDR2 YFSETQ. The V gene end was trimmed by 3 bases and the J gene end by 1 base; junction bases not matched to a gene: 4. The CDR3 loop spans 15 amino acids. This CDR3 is CASSSGLAESYEQYF. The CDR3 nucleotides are TGCGCCAGCAGCTCTGGACTAGCGGAATCCTACGAGCAGTACTTC.

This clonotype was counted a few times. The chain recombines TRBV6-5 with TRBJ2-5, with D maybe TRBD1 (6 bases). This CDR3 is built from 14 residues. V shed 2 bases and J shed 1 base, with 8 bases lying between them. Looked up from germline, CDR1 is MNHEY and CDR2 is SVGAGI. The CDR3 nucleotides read TGTGCCAGCAGTTACGTGGACAGCCAAGAGACCCAGTACTTC. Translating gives CASSYVDSQETQYF.

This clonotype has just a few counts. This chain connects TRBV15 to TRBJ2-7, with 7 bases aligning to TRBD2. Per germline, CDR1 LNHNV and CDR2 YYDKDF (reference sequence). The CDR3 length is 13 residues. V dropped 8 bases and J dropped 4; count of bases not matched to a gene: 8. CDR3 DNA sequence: TGTGCCACCGGACTAGGCCGCGGTTACGAGCAGTACTTC. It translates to CATGLGRGYEQYF.

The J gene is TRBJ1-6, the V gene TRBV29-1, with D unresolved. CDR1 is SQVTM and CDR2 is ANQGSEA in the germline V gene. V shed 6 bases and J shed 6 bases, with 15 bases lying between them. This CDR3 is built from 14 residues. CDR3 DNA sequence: TGCAGCGTGACAATCGACGGTAGTAATTCACCCCTCCACTTT. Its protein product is CSVTIDGSNSPLHF.

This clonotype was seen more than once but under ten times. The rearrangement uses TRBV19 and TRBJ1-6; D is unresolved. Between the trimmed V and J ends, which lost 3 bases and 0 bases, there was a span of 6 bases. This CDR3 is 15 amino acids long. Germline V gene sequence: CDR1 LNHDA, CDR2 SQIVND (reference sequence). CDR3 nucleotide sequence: TGTGCCAGTAGTATCGGGAGCTCCTATAATTCACCCCTCCACTTT. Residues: CASSIGSSYNSPLHF.

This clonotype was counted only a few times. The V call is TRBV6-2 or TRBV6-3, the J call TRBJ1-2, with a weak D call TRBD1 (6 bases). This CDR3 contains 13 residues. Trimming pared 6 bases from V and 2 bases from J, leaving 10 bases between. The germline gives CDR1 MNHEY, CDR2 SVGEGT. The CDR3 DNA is TGTGCCAGCAGATACAGGGTCAACTATGGCTACACCTTC. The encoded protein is CASRYRVNYGYTF.

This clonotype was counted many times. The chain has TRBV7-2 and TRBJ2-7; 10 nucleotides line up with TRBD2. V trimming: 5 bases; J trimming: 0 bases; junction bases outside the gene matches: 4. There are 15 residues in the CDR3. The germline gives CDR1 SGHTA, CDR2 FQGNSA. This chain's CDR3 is CASSPQREGSYEQYF. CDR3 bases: TGTGCCAGCAGCCCTCAGCGGGAGGGCTCCTACGAGCAGTACTTC.

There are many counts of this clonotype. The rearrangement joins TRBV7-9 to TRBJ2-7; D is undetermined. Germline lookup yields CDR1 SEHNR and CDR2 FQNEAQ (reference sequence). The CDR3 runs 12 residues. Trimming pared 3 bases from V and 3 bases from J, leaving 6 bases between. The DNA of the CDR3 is TGTGCCAGCAGCTTGCAGAACTACGAGCAGTACTTC. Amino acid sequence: CASSLQNYEQYF.

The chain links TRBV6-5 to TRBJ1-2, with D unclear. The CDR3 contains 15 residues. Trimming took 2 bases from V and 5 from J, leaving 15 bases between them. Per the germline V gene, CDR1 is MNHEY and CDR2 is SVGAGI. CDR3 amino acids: CASSYTEMDGYGYTF. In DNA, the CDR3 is TGTGCCAGCAGTTACACAGAGATGGACGGTTATGGCTACACCTTC.

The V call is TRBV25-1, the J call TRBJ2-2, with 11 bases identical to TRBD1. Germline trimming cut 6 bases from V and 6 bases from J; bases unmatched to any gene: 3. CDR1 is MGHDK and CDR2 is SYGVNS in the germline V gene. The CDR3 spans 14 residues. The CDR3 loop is CASRGQGGPGELFF. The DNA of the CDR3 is TGTGCCAGCAGGGGACAGGGGGGGCCCGGGGAGCTGTTTTTT.

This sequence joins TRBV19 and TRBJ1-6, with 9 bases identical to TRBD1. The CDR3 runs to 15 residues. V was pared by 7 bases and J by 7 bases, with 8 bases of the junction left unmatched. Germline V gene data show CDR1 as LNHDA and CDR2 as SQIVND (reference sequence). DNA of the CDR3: TGTGCCAGTACCGCTACCGGGACAGGGAATTCACCCCTCCACTTT. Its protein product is CASTATGTGNSPLHF.

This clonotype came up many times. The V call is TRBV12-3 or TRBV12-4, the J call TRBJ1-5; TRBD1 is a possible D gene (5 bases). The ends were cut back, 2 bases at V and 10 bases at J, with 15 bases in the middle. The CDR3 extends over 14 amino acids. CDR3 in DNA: TGTGCCAGCAGTTTACTCCAGGGTACGGGACCCCAGCATTTT. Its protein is CASSLLQGTGPQHF.

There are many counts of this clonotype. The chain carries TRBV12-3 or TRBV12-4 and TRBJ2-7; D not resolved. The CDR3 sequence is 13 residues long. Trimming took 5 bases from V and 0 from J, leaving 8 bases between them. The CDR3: CASSLGHSYEQYF. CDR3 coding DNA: TGTGCCAGCAGTCTGGGCCACTCCTACGAGCAGTACTTC.

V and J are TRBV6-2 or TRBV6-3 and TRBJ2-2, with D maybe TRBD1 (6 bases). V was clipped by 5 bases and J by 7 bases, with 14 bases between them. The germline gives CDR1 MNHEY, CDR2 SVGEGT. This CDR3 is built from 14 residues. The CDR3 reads CASSRGSRDGELFF. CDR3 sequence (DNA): TGTGCCAGCAGTAGGGGGAGTCGGGACGGGGAGCTGTTTTTT.

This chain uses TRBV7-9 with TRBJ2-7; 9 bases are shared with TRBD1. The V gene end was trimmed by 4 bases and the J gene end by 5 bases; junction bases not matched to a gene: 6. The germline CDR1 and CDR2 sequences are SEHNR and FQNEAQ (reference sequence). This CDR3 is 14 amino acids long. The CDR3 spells CASSSGQGRNEQYF. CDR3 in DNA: TGTGCCAGCAGCTCGGGACAGGGTAGAAACGAGCAGTACTTC.

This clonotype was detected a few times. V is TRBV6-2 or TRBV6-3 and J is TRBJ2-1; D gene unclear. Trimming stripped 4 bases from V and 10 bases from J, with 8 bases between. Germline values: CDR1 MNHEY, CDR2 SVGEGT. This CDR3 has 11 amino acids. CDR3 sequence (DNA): TGTGCCAGCAGTTTAGCTTACGAGCAGTTCTTC. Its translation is CASSLAYEQFF.

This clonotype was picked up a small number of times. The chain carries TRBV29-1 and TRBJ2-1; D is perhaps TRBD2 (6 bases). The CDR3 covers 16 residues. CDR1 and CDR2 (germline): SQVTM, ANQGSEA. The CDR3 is CNFTTASVSSYNEQFF. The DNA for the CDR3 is TGCAACTTTACAACCGCTAGCGTCAGCTCCTACAATGAGCAGTTCTTC.

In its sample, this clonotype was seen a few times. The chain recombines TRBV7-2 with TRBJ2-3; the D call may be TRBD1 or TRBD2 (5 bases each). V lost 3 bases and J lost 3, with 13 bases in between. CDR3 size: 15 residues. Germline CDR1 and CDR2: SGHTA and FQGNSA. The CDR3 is CASSLGTHPTDTQYF. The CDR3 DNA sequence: TGTGCCAGCAGCTTGGGGACGCATCCGACAGATACGCAGTATTTT.

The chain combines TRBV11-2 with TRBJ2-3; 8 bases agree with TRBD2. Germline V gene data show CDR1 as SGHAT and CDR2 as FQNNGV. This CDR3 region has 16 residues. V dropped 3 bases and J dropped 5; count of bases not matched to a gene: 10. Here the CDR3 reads CASSLGSGKLRDTQYF. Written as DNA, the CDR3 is TGTGCCAGCAGCTTGGGTAGCGGGAAGTTGAGAGATACGCAGTATTTT.

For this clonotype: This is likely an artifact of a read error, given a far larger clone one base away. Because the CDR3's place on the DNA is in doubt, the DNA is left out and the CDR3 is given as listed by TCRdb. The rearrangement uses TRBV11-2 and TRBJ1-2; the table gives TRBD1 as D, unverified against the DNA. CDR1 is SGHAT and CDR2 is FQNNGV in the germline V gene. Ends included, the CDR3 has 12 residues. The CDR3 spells CASTAPNYGCTF.

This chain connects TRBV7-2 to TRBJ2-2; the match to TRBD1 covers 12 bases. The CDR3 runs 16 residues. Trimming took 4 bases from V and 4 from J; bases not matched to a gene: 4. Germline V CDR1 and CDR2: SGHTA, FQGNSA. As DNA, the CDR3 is TGTGCCAGCAGCTCTCCGGGACAGGGGGCCACCGGGGAGCTGTTTTTT. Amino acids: CASSSPGQGATGELFF.

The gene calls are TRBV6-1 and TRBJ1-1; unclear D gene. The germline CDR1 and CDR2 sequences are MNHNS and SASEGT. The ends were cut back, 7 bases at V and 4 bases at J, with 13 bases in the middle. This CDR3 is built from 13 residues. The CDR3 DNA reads TGTGCCAGCATCCCGAGTGGAGTCACTGAAGCTTTCTTT. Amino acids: CASIPSGVTEAFF.

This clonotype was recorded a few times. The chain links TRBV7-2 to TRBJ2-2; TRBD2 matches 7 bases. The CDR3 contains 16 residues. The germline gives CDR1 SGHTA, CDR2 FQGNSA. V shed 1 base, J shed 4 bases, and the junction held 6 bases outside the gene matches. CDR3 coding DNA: TGTGCCAGCAGCTTAGGGGAGGGGCGGTGCACCGGGGAGCTGTTTTTT. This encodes CASSLGEGRCTGELFF.

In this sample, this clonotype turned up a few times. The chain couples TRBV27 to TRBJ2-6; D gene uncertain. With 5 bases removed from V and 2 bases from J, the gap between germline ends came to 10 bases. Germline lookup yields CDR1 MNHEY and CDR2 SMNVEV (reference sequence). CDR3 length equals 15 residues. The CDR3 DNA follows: TGTGCCAGCAGTGTATACTGGGCTGGGGCCAACGTCCTGACTTTC. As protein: CASSVYWAGANVLTF.

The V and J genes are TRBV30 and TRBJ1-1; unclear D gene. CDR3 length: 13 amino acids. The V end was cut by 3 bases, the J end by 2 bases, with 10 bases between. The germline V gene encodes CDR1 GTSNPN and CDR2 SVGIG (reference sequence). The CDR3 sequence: CAWRIGSNTEAFF. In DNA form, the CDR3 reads TGTGCCTGGAGGATTGGCTCCAACACTGAAGCTTTCTTT.

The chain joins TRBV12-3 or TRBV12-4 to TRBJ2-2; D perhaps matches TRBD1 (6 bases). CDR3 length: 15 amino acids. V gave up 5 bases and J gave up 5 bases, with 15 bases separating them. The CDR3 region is CASSLTGTWTGELFF. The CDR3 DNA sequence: TGTGCCAGCAGTCTGACAGGAACTTGGACCGGGGAGCTGTTTTTT.

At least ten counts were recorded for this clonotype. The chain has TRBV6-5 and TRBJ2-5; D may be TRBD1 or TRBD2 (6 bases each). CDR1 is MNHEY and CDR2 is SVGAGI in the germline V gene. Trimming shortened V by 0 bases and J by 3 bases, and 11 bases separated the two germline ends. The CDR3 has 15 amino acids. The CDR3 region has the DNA TGTGCCAGCAGTTACTCGAAAGGGGGGAAAGAGACCCAGTACTTC. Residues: CASSYSKGGKETQYF.

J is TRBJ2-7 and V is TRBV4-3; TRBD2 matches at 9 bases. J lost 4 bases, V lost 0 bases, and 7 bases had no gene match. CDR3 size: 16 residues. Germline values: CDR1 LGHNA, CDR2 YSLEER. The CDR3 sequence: CASSQDTSSGMYEQYF. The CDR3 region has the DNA TGCGCCAGCAGCCAAGATACATCTAGCGGGATGTACGAGCAGTACTTC.